The clone carrying this T cell receptor (beta chain) was observed once. TCRdb's copy holds only in-frame clones and misses some; the assay was immunoSEQ multiplex PCR. Among just under 35,000 clones listed, approximately 91% were seen once. This sample was taken from a study of T cell responses to AZD1222 COVID-19 vaccine. The sample in question was peripheral blood, obtained on day 0 of AZD1222 vaccination. The TCR sequence derives from an adult in good health.

The CDR3 reads CASSPQGRDYGYTF. The CDR3 DNA is TGTGCCAGTAGCCCCCAGGGCAGGGACTATGGCTACACCTTC. The chain links TRBV19 to TRBJ1-2; weak D call: TRBD1 (5 bases). CDR3 length: 14 residues. Trimming removed 6 bases at V and 3 bases at J, with 14 bases between. Germline CDR1 reads LNHDA; CDR2 reads SQIVND (reference sequence).